By share of the sample, the clone carrying this TCR beta chain is medium-sized. Its specificity is not known. Blood cells were analyzed directly, without culture or expansion. This specimen comes from a study of neoadjuvant anti-PD-1 for oral cavity cancer. Study summary: Patients without progression got a fourth dose around day 43. Study-level points and caveats: PBMC Gini-index clonality exceeded responders' in non-responders post-nivolumab.

PBMC libraries mostly used about 500 ng of input genomic DNA, with six replicates per sample. Repertoires were generated with immunoSEQ multiplex PCR, while TCRdb's copy carries only in-frame clones and drops some. The table includes more than 50,000 clones, more than 60% detected once. The input for sequencing was PBMCs, taken before nivolumab (anti-PD-1) treatment. The TCR comes from a person aged 35-80 years with oral cavity squamous cell carcinoma.

This CDR3 is CASSGQLNYGYTF. The DNA for the CDR3 is TGTGCCAGCAGTGGACAGCTCAACTATGGCTACACCTTC. The chain combines TRBV28 with TRBJ1-2; D possibly corresponds to TRBD1 (6 bases). V was shortened by 5 bases and J by 2 bases, with 9 bases between the two germline ends. The CDR3 has 13 residues. In germline, CDR1 is MDHEN, CDR2 SYDVKM.